A selection of T cell receptor beta chains follows, all from one sample in a study of blood T cell repertoires in COVID-19. Repertoires were generated with immunoSEQ multiplex PCR, while TCRdb's copy carries only in-frame clones and drops some. The data contain more than 85,000 clones, about 80% of them seen just once; the ten biggest clones take up roughly a quarter. Specimen: peripheral blood. These receptors all come from a man aged 70-80 years with acute or convalescent COVID-19. Both conserved end residues are part of each CDR3. A D gene is named only where the DNA matches it firmly. Where a row states a size, it is once, few, many or the class of an expanded clone; other rows omit it.

d_gene,j_gene,v_gene,abundance,CDR3nt,CDR3aa
TRBD1,TRBJ1-2,TRBV7-2,NA,TGTGCCAGCAGCCAGGGGGCAGCTCATGCCTATGGCTACACCTTC,CASSQGAAHAYGYTF
TRBD1,TRBJ1-3,TRBV7-7,NA,TGTGCTAGCAGCTTAGGGACAGGGGTTGGAAACACCATATATTTT,CASSLGTGVGNTIYF
NA,TRBJ2-7,TRBV28,few,TGTGCCAGCAGTTTAGCGGCAATTTACGAGCAGTACTTC,CASSLAAIYEQYF
NA,TRBJ2-2,TRBV27,NA,TGTGCCAGCAGTTTATCGAGGACCGGGGAGCTGTTTTTT,CASSLSRTGELFF
TRBD2,TRBJ2-6,TRBV7-8,NA,TGTGCCAGCAGCTTACTAGCGGGCTCTGGGGCCAACGTCCTGACTTTC,CASSLLAGSGANVLTF
NA,TRBJ2-7,TRBV19,NA,TGTGCCAGTAGTAGGACAACGATGACCTACGAGCAGTACTTC,CASSRTTMTYEQYF
TRBD2,TRBJ2-6,TRBV5-6,NA,TGTGCCAGCAGCTTTGGACTAGCGGGAGGTACTGGGGCCAACGTCCTGACTTTC,CASSFGLAGGTGANVLTF
NA,TRBJ1-2,TRBV19,NA,TGTGCCAGTAAAACGGGTTTAAATGGCTACACCTTC,CASKTGLNGYTF
NA,TRBJ1-6,TRBV7-9,NA,TGTGCCAGCAGCTTAGTCGCAGATTATTCACCCCTCCACTTT,CASSLVADYSPLHF
NA,TRBJ2-3,TRBV19,NA,TGTGCCAGTAGTATTCCGGCAGATACGCAGTATTTT,CASSIPADTQYF
NA,TRBJ2-5,TRBV7-2,NA,TGTGCCAGCAGCTTAGCCCCGCTCAGCCAAGAGACCCAGTACTTC,CASSLAPLSQETQYF
NA,TRBJ2-7,TRBV15,NA,TGTGCCACCAGCAGGAGGGACCGACTAGCCTACGAGCAGTACTTC,CATSRRDRLAYEQYF
TRBD1,TRBJ2-7,TRBV15,NA,TGTGCCACCAGCAGACAGGGGGCAAACGAGCAGTACTTC,CATSRQGANEQYF
TRBD1,TRBJ2-7,TRBV7-9,NA,TGTGCCAGCAGCTCGACAGGGGGGGTCGACGAGCAGTACTTC,CASSSTGGVDEQYF
TRBD1,TRBJ1-4,TRBV6-2/TRBV6-3,NA,TGTGCCAGCAGTTACTCGACAGGGGATTGGCTTGAAAAACTGTTTTTT,CASSYSTGDWLEKLFF
NA,TRBJ1-2,TRBV27,few,TGTGCCAGCAGTTCGACTGTCGGGTTGGGTAACTATGGCTACACCTTC,CASSSTVGLGNYGYTF
TRBD1,TRBJ2-3,TRBV4-1,NA,TGCGCCAGCAGCCAACGTCGACAGGGGAGGAGCACAGATACGCAGTATTTT,CASSQRRQGRSTDTQYF
TRBD1,TRBJ2-1,TRBV4-2,NA,TGTGCCAGCAGCCAAGTGACAGGGGGCAATGAGCAGTTCTTC,CASSQVTGGNEQFF
TRBD1,TRBJ1-2,TRBV6-1,many,TGTGCCAGCAGTGAGAGGGGACAGGGGTCGTATGGCTACACCTTC,CASSERGQGSYGYTF
TRBD1,TRBJ1-2,TRBV10-3,NA,TGTGCCACCAGACAGGGGGGCTATGGCTACACCTTC,CATRQGGYGYTF
TRBD2,TRBJ2-5,TRBV4-3,NA,TGCGCCAGCAGCCCGTCTCTTACTAGCGGCCAAGAGACCCAGTACTTC,CASSPSLTSGQETQYF
NA,TRBJ2-4,TRBV2,NA,TGTGCCAGCAGTGGAGACCGGGACAAAAACATTCAGTACTTC,CASSGDRDKNIQYF
NA,TRBJ2-1,TRBV7-2,NA,TGTGCCAGCAGCTTAGTATATGAGCAGTTCTTC,CASSLVYEQFF
NA,TRBJ2-5,TRBV29-1,NA,TGCAGCGCCGAGCCAGGGGAGACCCAGTACTTC,CSAEPGETQYF
TRBD1,TRBJ1-2,TRBV29-1,NA,TGCAGCGTTTTGACAGGGTCCTCCCTTCTCCACTATGGCTACACCTTC,CSVLTGSSLLHYGYTF
NA,TRBJ1-6,TRBV19,NA,TGTGCCAGTAGTGTGACCGGGACGGGGGATAATTCACCCCTCCACTTT,CASSVTGTGDNSPLHF
TRBD1,TRBJ1-1,TRBV18,NA,TGTGCCAGCTCACCAAAACGTACAGGGGGCGCGGGGTGGAGCACTGAAGCTTTCTTT,CASSPKRTGGAGWSTEAFF
NA,TRBJ2-2,TRBV10-2,NA,TGCGCCAGCAGTGAGTCGACGACAGCGAACACCGGGGAGCTGTTTTTT,CASSESTTANTGELFF
NA,TRBJ1-3,TRBV28,NA,TGTGCCAGCAGCTTGGATAGGAGTGGAAACACCATATATTTT,CASSLDRSGNTIYF
NA,TRBJ1-2,TRBV5-4,NA,TGTGCCAGCAGCTTGGACAGGGCCTATGGCTACACCTTC,CASSLDRAYGYTF
TRBD1,TRBJ1-5,TRBV24-1,NA,TGTGCCACCAGTGTACAGGGGAACAATCAGCCCCAGCATTTT,CATSVQGNNQPQHF
NA,TRBJ1-1,TRBV5-1,NA,TGCGCCAGCAGCCAAAATGGGGCGAACACTGAAGCTTTCTTT,CASSQNGANTEAFF
NA,TRBJ2-3,TRBV28,NA,TGTGCCAGCAGTTTATGGTTACTAGGACGCACAGATACGCAGTATTTT,CASSLWLLGRTDTQYF
TRBD1,TRBJ1-2,TRBV7-3,few,TGTGCCAGCAGCTTGACAGGGAACAACTATGGCTACACCTTC,CASSLTGNNYGYTF
TRBD2,TRBJ2-1,TRBV28,medium-sized,TGTGCCAGCAGTTTTCTAGCGGGAGCCTGGAATGAGCAGTTCTTC,CASSFLAGAWNEQFF
NA,TRBJ1-2,TRBV21-1,NA,TGTGCCAGCAGCAAAGTAGGCGGCTATGGCTACACCTTC,CASSKVGGYGYTF
TRBD1,TRBJ2-7,TRBV19,NA,TGTGCCAGTAGTCCCTCCGGACAGGGTACAACCTACGAGCAGTACTTC,CASSPSGQGTTYEQYF
NA,TRBJ2-5,TRBV12-3/TRBV12-4,NA,TGTGCCAGCAGTTTATTACTCCAAGAGACCCAGTACTTC,CASSLLLQETQYF
TRBD2,TRBJ2-3,TRBV25-1,NA,TGTGCCAGCAGTGGTTTGACTAGCAGCACAGATACGCAGTATTTT,CASSGLTSSTDTQYF
TRBD1,TRBJ1-6,TRBV4-1,NA,TGCGCCAGCAGCCAAACCGGGACAGGGGCTTCACCCCTCCACTTT,CASSQTGTGASPLHF
TRBD1,TRBJ1-6,TRBV10-3,once,TGTGCCATCAGTGCAATCGGGGACAGCAACACAACCTTGGATTCACCCCTCCACTTT,CAISAIGDSNTTLDSPLHF
NA,TRBJ2-5,TRBV27,NA,TGTGCCAGCAGTTCCTACGCCATTCTCTCAGGGGAGACCCAGTACTTC,CASSSYAILSGETQYF
TRBD2,TRBJ2-3,TRBV10-3,NA,TGTGCCATCAGAAATAGCGGGATCTACACAGATACGCAGTATTTT,CAIRNSGIYTDTQYF
TRBD1,TRBJ1-2,TRBV6-5,NA,TGTGCCAGCAGTTACTCGGGGACAGCTAACTATGGCTACACCTTC,CASSYSGTANYGYTF
TRBD2,TRBJ2-7,TRBV6-2/TRBV6-3,NA,TGTGCCAGCAGTCTACTAGCGGGAGGTCTCTTCGAGCAGTACTTC,CASSLLAGGLFEQYF
TRBD1,TRBJ1-6,TRBV18,NA,TGTGCCAGCTCACCTGGAACAGGGGGCGGTTCACCCCTCCACTTT,CASSPGTGGGSPLHF
NA,TRBJ1-2,TRBV6-5,NA,TGTGCCAGCAGTTTTGGAGGACGAGGCTACACCTTC,CASSFGGRGYTF
TRBD1,TRBJ1-5,TRBV3-1/TRBV3-2,NA,TGTGCCAGCAGCCTAGGGACAGAGCCCCAGCATTTT,CASSLGTEPQHF
TRBD1,TRBJ2-3,TRBV29-1,NA,TGCAGCGTATCCGGGACAGTTCGCACAGATACGCAGTATTTT,CSVSGTVRTDTQYF
TRBD2,TRBJ2-5,TRBV28,NA,TGTGCCAGCAGCCTAGCGGGAGCAGAGACCCAGTACTTC,CASSLAGAETQYF
NA,TRBJ2-1,TRBV18,NA,TGTGCCAGCTCACCACCCCAGTACAATGAGCAGTTCTTC,CASSPPQYNEQFF
TRBD2,TRBJ2-3,TRBV24-1,NA,TGTGCCACCAGTGACCTTAGCGGGAGCAGTCCAGATACGCAGTATTTT,CATSDLSGSSPDTQYF
TRBD1,TRBJ2-3,TRBV5-4,NA,TGTGCCAGCAGTCGTAACACAGGGGGCACAGATACGCAGTATTTT,CASSRNTGGTDTQYF